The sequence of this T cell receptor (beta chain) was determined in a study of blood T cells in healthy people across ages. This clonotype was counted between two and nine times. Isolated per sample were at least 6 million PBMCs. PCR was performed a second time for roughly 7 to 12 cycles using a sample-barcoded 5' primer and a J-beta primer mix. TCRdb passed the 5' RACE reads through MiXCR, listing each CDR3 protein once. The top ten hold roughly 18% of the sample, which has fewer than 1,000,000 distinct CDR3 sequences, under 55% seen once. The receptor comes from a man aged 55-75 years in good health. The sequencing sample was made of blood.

CDR3 sequence (DNA): TGTGCCAGCTCACCACGGGGTTCAGATACGCAGTATTTT. This translates into CASSPRGSDTQYF. The chain joins TRBV18 to TRBJ2-3; the D is unclear. The germline V and J ends were trimmed by 1 base and 4 bases, with 6 bases remaining between them. The CDR3 loop spans 13 amino acids. Looked up from germline, CDR1 is KGHSH and CDR2 is LQKENI.